This passage covers 9 T cell receptor beta chains from one sample sequenced in a study of OX40 agonist ivuxolimab in advanced cancers. This table comes from immunoSEQ multiplex PCR, and its TCRdb copy is limited to in-frame clones, with some not included. In the table there are fewer than 85,000 clones, roughly nine tenths of which are singletons. This sample comprised CD4+ or CD8+ T cells sorted from blood, obtained in a trial of the OX40 agonist ivuxolimab. These receptors all come from an adult with an advanced solid tumor such as melanoma, head and neck, liver or kidney cancer.

This chain's CDR3 is CASSGPGARENEQFF. The DNA for the CDR3 is TGTGCCAGCAGTGGCCCCGGGGCTAGAGAAAATGAGCAGTTCTTC. The chain couples TRBV6-1 to TRBJ2-1; D possibly matches TRBD1 or TRBD2 (5 bases each). The ends were cut back, 4 bases at V and 7 bases at J, with 17 bases in the middle. Germline CDR1 MNHNS, CDR2 SASEGT. The CDR3 has 15 amino acids.

This chain connects TRBV7-2 to TRBJ2-2, with 10 bases fitting TRBD2. V dropped 6 bases and J dropped 4; count of bases not matched to a gene: 5. The CDR3 loop spans 15 amino acids. From germline, CDR1 is SGHTA and CDR2 FQGNSA. CDR3 amino acids: CASRAGGQGTGELFF. The CDR3 DNA is TGTGCCAGCAGAGCGGGAGGGCAGGGCACCGGGGAGCTGTTTTTT. Full variable domain (rest looked up from reference TRBV7-2 and TRBJ2-2): GAGVSQSPSNKVTEKGKDVELRCDPISGHTALYWYRQSLGQGLEFLIYFQGNSAPDKSGLPSDRFSAERTGGSVSTLTIQRTQQEDSAVYLCASRAGGQGTGELFFGEGSRLTVL.

J is TRBJ1-3 and V is TRBV5-5, with D perhaps matching TRBD1 (5 bases). Germline-derived CDR1 and CDR2 are SGHKS and YYEKEE (reference sequence). CDR3 length equals 16 residues. The V and J ends lost 4 bases and 1 base respectively, with 15 bases between them. This CDR3 reads CASSVGPGSSGNTIYF. The CDR3 coding sequence is TGTGCCAGCAGCGTGGGACCGGGGAGTTCTGGAAACACCATATATTTT.

The chain carries TRBV7-9 and TRBJ2-2, with 8 bases identical to TRBD1. V lost 3 bases to trimming and J lost 1 base; unmatched junction nucleotides: 4. The germline CDR1 and CDR2 sequences are SEHNR and FQNEAQ (reference sequence). There are 16 residues in the CDR3. CDR3 sequence: CASSLQGAQNTGELFF. The CDR3, as DNA: TGTGCCAGCAGCTTGCAGGGGGCCCAGAACACCGGGGAGCTGTTTTTT.

The chain employs TRBV5-1 and TRBJ1-2; TRBD1 aligns across 7 bases. Trimming took 4 bases from V and 3 from J; bases not matched to a gene: 9. The germline gives CDR1 SGHRS, CDR2 YFSETQ. The CDR3 consists of 15 residues. CDR3 protein: CASSLTGEGDYGYTF. The CDR3, as DNA: TGCGCCAGCAGCCTCACAGGGGAGGGCGACTATGGCTACACCTTC. The variable domain in full, completed from reference TRBV5-1 and TRBJ1-2, reads KAGVTQTPRYLIKTRGQQVTLSCSPISGHRSVSWYQQTPGQGLQFLFEYFSETQRNKGNFPGRFSGRQFSNSRSEMNVSTLELGDSALYLCASSLTGEGDYGYTFGSGTRLTVV.

This sequence joins TRBV6-1 and TRBJ2-3; D is unresolved. V was shortened by 3 bases and J by 2 bases, with 15 bases between the two germline ends. CDR1 and CDR2 (germline): MNHNS, SASEGT. The CDR3 is 16 amino acids. DNA of the CDR3: TGTGCCAGCAGTGAGAGTTATGGTTCAGTCACAGATACGCAGTATTTT. Translated, it gives CASSESYGSVTDTQYF.

The chain's CDR3 is CASSLPSGHYEQYF. CDR3 in DNA: TGTGCCAGCAGTTTACCTTCGGGACATTACGAGCAGTACTTC. This rearrangement joins TRBV28 to TRBJ2-7; tentative D call: TRBD1 (6 bases). The CDR3 consists of 14 residues. In germline, CDR1 is MDHEN, CDR2 SYDVKM. V lost 2 bases to trimming and J lost 4 bases, with 12 bases between them.

The sample holds one count of this clone. The gene calls are TRBV5-1 and TRBJ1-1; TRBD1 agrees at 7 bases. This CDR3 region has 16 residues. Trimming removed 5 bases from V and 0 bases from J; junction bases left unmatched: 10. Germline V gene data show CDR1 as SGHRS and CDR2 as YFSETQ. In DNA form, the CDR3 reads TGCGCCAGCAGAGCAACTACAGGGGCCCTGAACACTGAAGCTTTCTTT. Amino acids: CASRATTGALNTEAFF. Full variable domain (rest looked up from reference TRBV5-1 and TRBJ1-1): KAGVTQTPRYLIKTRGQQVTLSCSPISGHRSVSWYQQTPGQGLQFLFEYFSETQRNKGNFPGRFSGRQFSNSRSEMNVSTLELGDSALYLCASRATTGALNTEAFFGQGTRLTVV.

The chain employs TRBV5-1 and TRBJ1-1; D gene uncertain. The ends were cut back, 0 bases at V and 2 bases at J, with 5 bases in the middle. Germline V gene sequence: CDR1 SGHRS, CDR2 YFSETQ. The CDR3 is 13 amino acids. DNA of the CDR3: TGCGCCAGCAGCTTGGCTGCCAACACTGAAGCTTTCTTT. It yields the protein CASSLAANTEAFF.